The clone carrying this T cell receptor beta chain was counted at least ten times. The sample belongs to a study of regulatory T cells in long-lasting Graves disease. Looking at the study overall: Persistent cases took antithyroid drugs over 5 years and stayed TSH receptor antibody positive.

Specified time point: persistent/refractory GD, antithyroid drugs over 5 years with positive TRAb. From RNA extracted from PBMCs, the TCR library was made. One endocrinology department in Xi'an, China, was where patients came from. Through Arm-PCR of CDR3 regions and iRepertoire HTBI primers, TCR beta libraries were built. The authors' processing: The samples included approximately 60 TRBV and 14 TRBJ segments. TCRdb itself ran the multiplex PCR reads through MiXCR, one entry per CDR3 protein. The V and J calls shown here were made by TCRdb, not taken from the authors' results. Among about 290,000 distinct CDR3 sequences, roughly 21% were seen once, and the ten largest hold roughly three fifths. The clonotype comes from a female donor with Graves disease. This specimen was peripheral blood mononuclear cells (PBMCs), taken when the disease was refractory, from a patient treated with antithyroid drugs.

CDR3 DNA sequence: TGTGCCTGTTCACCCAGGACAGGGGACCAGCCCCAGCATTTT. This translates into CACSPRTGDQPQHF. The V gene is TRBV30, the J gene TRBJ1-5; 9 positions match TRBD1. Trimming at V came to 6 bases and at J to 7 bases, leaving 10 bases not matched to a gene. The germline V gene has CDR1 GTSNPN and CDR2 SVGIG (reference sequence). The CDR3 sequence is 14 residues long. Together with reference TRBV30 and TRBJ1-5, the CDR3 gives the full variable domain: SQTIHQWPATLVQPVGSPLSLECTVEGTSNPNLYWYRQAAGRGLQLLFYSVGIGQISSEVPQNLSASRPQDRQFILSSKKLLLSDSGFYLCACSPRTGDQPQHFGDGTRLSIL.